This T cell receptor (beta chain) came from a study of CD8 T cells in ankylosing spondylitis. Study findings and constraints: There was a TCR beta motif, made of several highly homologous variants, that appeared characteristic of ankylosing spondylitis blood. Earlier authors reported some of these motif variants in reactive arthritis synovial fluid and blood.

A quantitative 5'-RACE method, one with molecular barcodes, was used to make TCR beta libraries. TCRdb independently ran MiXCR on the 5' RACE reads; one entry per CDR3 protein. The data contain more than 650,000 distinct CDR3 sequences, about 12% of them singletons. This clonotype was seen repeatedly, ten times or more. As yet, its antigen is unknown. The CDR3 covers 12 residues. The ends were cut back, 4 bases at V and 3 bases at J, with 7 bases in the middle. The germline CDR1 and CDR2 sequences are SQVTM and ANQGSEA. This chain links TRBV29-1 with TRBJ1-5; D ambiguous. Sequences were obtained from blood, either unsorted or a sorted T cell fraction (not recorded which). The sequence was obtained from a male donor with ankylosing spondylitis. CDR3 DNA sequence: TGCAGCGTTGGACTCCCCAATCAGCCCCAGCATTTT. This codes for CSVGLPNQPQHF.